This is a list of T cell receptor beta chains from one sample in a study of regulatory T cells in long-lasting Graves disease. TCRdb used MiXCR to reprocess the multiplex PCR reads, holding one entry per CDR3 protein. The table shows roughly 610,000 distinct CDR3 sequences, with 16% occurring only once. In addition, the sample was reused for a study of T cells in Graves' hyperthyroidism and ophthalmopathy.

Sequences were derived from peripheral blood mononuclear cells (PBMCs), sampled at new diagnosis, from a patient treated with antithyroid drugs. These receptors were obtained from a woman under 40 with Graves disease. The CDR3 runs from the conserved cysteine through the conserved F or W.

13 | TRBV6-1 | CASIRDRGSPLHF
15 | TRBV28 | CAAWEGTGATGELFF
14 | TRBV19 | CASSMGGMGYEQYF
19 | TRBV19 | CASSMGLGLAGTAAYEQYF
11 | TRBV19 | CASSTGGGYTF
13 | TRBV10-1 | CASRDSRSTEAFF
15 | TRBV7-9 | CASSLWDGANEKLFF
16 | TRBV20-1 | CSADRPSGRGGYEQYF
12 | TRBV20-1 | CSARNARETQYF
14 | TRBV20-1 | CSASLNRGGSGYTF
13 | TRBV6-1 | CANSPRDTYGYTF
16 | TRBV7-3 | CASSPSGTGGSYEQFF
16 | TRBV6-5 | CASSYKRSLGQDEQYF
14 | TRBV6-1 | CASSVWTANYGYTF
12 | TRBV5-6 | CASSGAGGELFF
14 | TRBV20-1 | CSAREGLAKNIQYF
15 | TRBV5-1 | CASSLMGRMNTEAFF
11 | TRBV28 | CASEGATEAFF
14 | TRBV5-1 | CASSLQGNTGELFF
12 | TRBV20-1 | CSGGDRGNEQFF
16 | TRBV11-2 | CASRPGLAGISYEQYF
16 | TRBV5-1 | CASRNPAALAKNIQYF
12 | TRBV29-1 | CSVEKRYNEQFF
17 | TRBV11-2 | CASSYPETGVNTGELFF
13 | TRBV30 | CAWGEGIGYEQYF
14 | TRBV7-9 | CASSEAGAHVTQYF
13 | TRBV6-1 | CASTLRGNSPLHF
13 | TRBV14 | CASSQERGLGAFF
14 | TRBV6-2/TRBV6-3 | CASSYGAVQETQYF
14 | TRBV12-3/TRBV12-4 | CASSTPSHGTEAFF
15 | TRBV30 | CAWSRAGRTNTEAFF
13 | TRBV30 | CALGGSGSNEQFF
17 | TRBV5-4 | CASSSWTGGAVGGGYTF
14 | TRBV20-1 | CSATWTRSVNEQFF
11 | TRBV20-1 | CSARAGDTQYF
13 | TRBV29-1 | CSVVRGRGGEAFF
14 | TRBV7-3 | CASSWKAGGNEQFF
16 | TRBV7-9 | CASSLVVGRIQETQYF
13 | TRBV19 | CASSITALGEQYF
15 | TRBV19 | CASRFGTGDLAGFTF
11 | TRBV13 | CASSLISEQFF
15 | TRBV5-1 | CASSLAGTGSETQYF
14 | TRBV28 | CASSQGKGTDTQYF
14 | TRBV19 | CASSLQVFGNTIYF
13 | TRBV19 | CASSIRAAIVYTF
16 | TRBV20-1 | CSARDGGPNSNTEAFF
14 | TRBV28 | CASSPPVGTDTQYF